The clone carrying this TCR beta chain has more than one count but fewer than ten. From RNA transcripts, TCR beta CDR3 regions were amplified. The HTBI primer set was used in a first-round RT-PCR of the TCR CDR3. TCRdb independently ran MiXCR on the multiplex PCR reads; one entry per CDR3 protein. The top ten clones hold around 17% of a sample with fewer than 900,000 distinct CDR3 sequences, about 19% of them seen once. V lost 1 base and J 8 bases, leaving 9 bases between the germline ends. Germline CDR1 is MGHRA and CDR2 is YSYEKL. CDR3 length equals 13 residues. The source of the sample is a study of T cells in Graves' hyperthyroidism and ophthalmopathy. In the study overall: Peripheral blood was acquired at first diagnosis, ahead of any therapy whatsoever.

Based on clinical symptoms, serum thyroxine and TRAb, thyroid ultrasound and orbital computed tomography, diagnoses were reached. At first hyperthyroidism diagnosis, before any ophthalmopathy symptoms, the blood sample was collected. The PBMCs were taken from less than 11 ml of fresh peripheral blood. The chain joins TRBV4-1 to TRBJ2-4; D is unresolved. The specimen sequenced was blood. This clonotype was obtained from a woman aged 45-59 years with Graves' hyperthyroidism that later progressed to Graves' ophthalmopathy. CDR3 sequence: CASSQAAGDIQYF. The CDR3, as DNA: TGCGCCAGCAGCCAAGCCGCAGGAGACATTCAGTACTTC.